The 8 T cell receptor beta chains below all came from one sample that was sequenced in a study of OX40 agonist ivuxolimab in advanced cancers. Sequenced by immunoSEQ multiplex PCR; TCRdb stores in-frame clones only, minus some. The sample has roughly 48,000 clones, 70% to 90% seen once. The starting material was CD4+ or CD8+ T cells sorted from blood, obtained in a trial of the OX40 agonist ivuxolimab. The receptors stem from an adult with an advanced solid tumor such as melanoma, head and neck, liver or kidney cancer.

Of note for this clone: Other DNA variants within this sample encode the same CDR3. The chain carries TRBV18 and TRBJ1-3, with TRBD1 matching 11 bases. This CDR3 is built from 15 residues. The germline CDR1 and CDR2 sequences are KGHSH and LQKENI. V shed 3 bases and J 2 bases; nucleotides not matched to a gene: 0. CDR3 loop: CASSPGQGAGNTIYF. Here the CDR3 DNA reads TGTGCCAGCTCACCGGGACAGGGGGCTGGAAACACCATATATTTT. The variable domain in full, completed from reference TRBV18 and TRBJ1-3, reads NAGVMQNPRHLVRRRGQEARLRCSPMKGHSHVYWYRQLPEEGLKFMVYLQKENIIDESGMPKERFSAEFPKEGPSILRIQQVVRGDSAAYFCASSPGQGAGNTIYFGEGSWLTVV.

The chain has TRBV18 and TRBJ2-5; D is possibly TRBD1 (5 bases). The V and J ends lost 3 bases and 4 bases respectively, with 9 bases between them. The CDR3 contains 13 residues. The germline V gene encodes CDR1 KGHSH and CDR2 LQKENI. The CDR3 nucleotides read TGTGCCAGCTCACCGGGGCAGGGAGAGACCCAGTACTTC. Translation: CASSPGQGETQYF.

This clone came up once. In DNA, the CDR3 is TGTGCCCCCCAGCCGCAGAGCACTGAAGCTTTCTTT. Its protein is CAPQPQSTEAFF. The chain employs TRBV7-9 and TRBJ1-1; D is ambiguous. Trimming took off 11 bases at V and 4 bases at J, with 14 bases between the two ends. The CDR3 covers 12 residues. Germline values: CDR1 SEHNR, CDR2 FQNEAQ (reference sequence). Full variable domain (rest looked up from reference TRBV7-9 and TRBJ1-1): DTGVSQNPRHKITKRGQNVTFRCDPISEHNRLYWYRQTLGQGPEFLTYFQNEAQLEKSRLLSDRFSAERPKGSFSTLEIQRTEQGDSAMYLCAPQPQSTEAFFGQGTRLTVV.

The gene calls are TRBV19 and TRBJ2-7; D may be TRBD1 or TRBD2 (6 bases each). Germline-derived CDR1 and CDR2 are LNHDA and SQIVND (reference sequence). Trimming removed 6 bases from V and 2 bases from J, with 17 bases in between. The CDR3 spans 15 residues. The CDR3 nucleotides are TGTGCCAGTAGCCGGATTCGGGGGCAAGCCTACGAGCAGTACTTC. It specifies CASSRIRGQAYEQYF.

V gene TRBV28 combines with J gene TRBJ1-1; TRBD1 might be the D (5 bases). Trimming cost V 3 bases and J 10 bases, with 15 bases left between them. This CDR3 spans 13 amino acids. Germline V lookup: CDR1 MDHEN, CDR2 SYDVKM. CDR3 nucleotides: TGTGCCAGCAGTTTGTGGAGCAGGGATGTAGCTTTCTTT. It translates to CASSLWSRDVAFF.

The gene calls are TRBV6-4 and TRBJ2-3, with 8 bases aligning to TRBD2. J was trimmed by 10 bases and V by 5 bases; bases with no gene match: 8. There are 13 residues in the CDR3. Germline values: CDR1 MRHNA, CDR2 SNTAGT. The CDR3 sequence: CASSPSGSEAQYF. DNA of the CDR3: TGTGCCAGCAGTCCAAGCGGGAGCGAGGCGCAGTATTTT.

This chain uses TRBV6-6 with TRBJ1-1, with no clear D. The length of the CDR3 is 14 residues. Trimming shortened V by 0 bases and J by 1 base, and 6 bases separated the two germline ends. Germline assignment: CDR1 MNHNY and CDR2 SVGAGI (reference sequence). The DNA of the CDR3 is TGTGCCAGCAGTTACTCAGGTGGGAACACTGAAGCTTTCTTT. Translating gives CASSYSGGNTEAFF.

The chain combines TRBV18 with TRBJ1-4; no firm D call. Germline V lookup: CDR1 KGHSH, CDR2 LQKENI. The ends were cut back, 3 bases at V and 5 bases at J, with 7 bases in the middle. This CDR3 spans 13 amino acids. The DNA of the CDR3 is TGTGCCAGCTCACCTAGCAGGAATGAAAAACTGTTTTTT. Translation: CASSPSRNEKLFF.